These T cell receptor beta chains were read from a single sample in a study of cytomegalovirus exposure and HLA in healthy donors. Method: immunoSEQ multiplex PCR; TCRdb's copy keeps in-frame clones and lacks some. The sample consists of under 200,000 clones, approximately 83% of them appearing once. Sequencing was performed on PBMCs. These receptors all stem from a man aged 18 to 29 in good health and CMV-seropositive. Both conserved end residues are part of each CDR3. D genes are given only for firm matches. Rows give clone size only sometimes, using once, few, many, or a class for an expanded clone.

TGTGCCAGCAGCGTAGGACAGAGCCATCAGCCCCAGCATTTT,CASSVGQSHQPQHF,.,TRBJ1-5,.,TRBV9
TGTGCCAGTAGTATCGACAGGGGGCAACAGCCCCAGCATTTT,CASSIDRGQQPQHF,.,TRBJ1-5,TRBD1,TRBV19
TGTGCCAGCTCACTGGGACAGGGAGAGGGAGAGACCCAGTACTTC,CASSLGQGEGETQYF,.,TRBJ2-5,TRBD1,TRBV18
TGCGCCAGCAGCCATTACAGGGGGGACTATGGCTACACCTTC,CASSHYRGDYGYTF,few,TRBJ1-2,TRBD1,TRBV4-3
TGTGCCAGCAGCCCCCCATGCGAGCAGTACTTC,CASSPPCEQYF,.,TRBJ2-7,.,TRBV5-1
TGTGCCAGCAGTGAGGAAGGAGGGGGCGGGTATGGCTACACCTTC,CASSEEGGGGYGYTF,.,TRBJ1-2,TRBD1,TRBV6-1
TGTGCCAGCAGCAGATTCGTCGAGGCTACGCAGTATTTT,CASSRFVEATQYF,.,TRBJ2-3,.,TRBV5-4
TGTGCCAGTAGCCTACCACACTTC,CASSLPHF,.,TRBJ2-7,.,TRBV19
TGTGCCAGCAGCTTGGTAGGGGGTTTGGGCTACACCTTC,CASSLVGGLGYTF,.,TRBJ1-2,.,TRBV5-4
TGTGCCAGCAGTGAAGTTGATAGCGGGGGTGACATTCAGTACTTC,CASSEVDSGGDIQYF,few,TRBJ2-4,TRBD2,TRBV6-1
TGTGCCAGCAGCCCTGTGGGAGTCTCTGGAAACACCATATATTTT,CASSPVGVSGNTIYF,.,TRBJ1-3,.,TRBV2
TGTGCCAGCAGTGAAGGGGTGACAGCGAATAATTCACCCCTCCACTTT,CASSEGVTANNSPLHF,.,TRBJ1-6,.,TRBV6-1